The 27 T cell receptor beta chains given below trace back to one sample, sequenced in a study of spatial heterogeneity in lung cancer. Noted time point: sample taken at primary tumor resection. TCRdb fed the 5' RACE reads into MiXCR, producing one record per CDR3 protein. The table has fewer than 65,000 distinct CDR3 sequences, about 5.9% seen once. Sequences were derived from PBMCs, sampled at surgery. The origin of the receptors is a female donor with early-stage non-small cell lung cancer.

The V call is TRBV6-1, the J call TRBJ2-7; D is ambiguous. The length of the CDR3 is 14 residues. Trimming took off 3 bases at V and 3 bases at J, with 12 bases between the two ends. The V gene's germline CDR1 is MNHNS and CDR2 SASEGT. In DNA, the CDR3 is TGTGCCAGCAGTGACGGACCATTCAACTACGAGCAGTACGTC. This translates into CASSDGPFNYEQYV.

This clonotype showed up many times. The chain recombines TRBV30 with TRBJ2-2; unclear D gene. V was shortened by 2 bases and J by 1 base, with 8 bases between the two germline ends. Per the germline V gene, CDR1 is GTSNPN and CDR2 is SVGIG (reference sequence). This CDR3 is built from 14 residues. For the CDR3, the DNA is TGTGCCTGGAGTCAATGGGGGAACACCGGGGAGCTGTTTTTT. The encoded protein is CAWSQWGNTGELFF.

The table lists this clonotype with a few counts. The chain recombines TRBV5-1 with TRBJ1-4; 7 bases map to TRBD1. The CDR3 runs 15 residues. Germline V CDR1 and CDR2: SGHRS, YFSETQ. V lost 0 bases to trimming and J lost 6 bases; unmatched junction nucleotides: 5. The CDR3 here is CASSLAGTADEKLFF. CDR3 nucleotides: TGCGCCAGCAGCTTGGCCGGGACAGCCGATGAAAAACTGTTTTTT.

This clonotype was found many times. V usage is TRBV20-1 and J usage is TRBJ1-2; D might be TRBD1 (6 bases). In germline, CDR1 is DFQATT, CDR2 SNEGSKA (reference sequence). This CDR3 region has 15 residues. Trimming cost V 0 bases and J 3 bases, with 14 bases left between them. For the CDR3, the DNA is TGCAGTGCTAGAGATCAAGGGGGGGATTACTATGGCTACACCTTC. Its protein is CSARDQGGDYYGYTF.

The chain joins TRBV9 to TRBJ1-1, with D possibly TRBD1 on 5 matching bases. From germline, CDR1 is SGDLS and CDR2 YYNGEE. The V end was cut by 4 bases, the J end by 0 bases, with 13 bases between. This CDR3 region has 15 residues. The CDR3 reads CASSKGAGLNTEAFF. As DNA, the CDR3 is TGTGCCAGCAGCAAAGGGGCAGGATTGAACACTGAAGCTTTCTTT.

The table lists this clonotype with many counts. The chain employs TRBV6-1 and TRBJ1-5; D is ambiguous. Germline V gene data show CDR1 as MNHNS and CDR2 as SASEGT. CDR3 length: 14 residues. V was trimmed by 2 bases and J by 4 bases, leaving 9 bases between them. The CDR3 spells CASSELDPNQPQHF. DNA of the CDR3: TGTGCCAGCAGTGAACTCGACCCTAATCAGCCCCAGCATTTT.

The table lists this clonotype with many counts. The chain has TRBV3-1 and TRBJ2-3; no clear D gene. Looked up from germline, CDR1 is LGHDT and CDR2 is YNNKEL (reference sequence). This CDR3 spans 15 amino acids. Trimming shortened V by 0 bases and J by 5 bases, and 12 bases separated the two germline ends. For the CDR3, the DNA is TGTGCCAGCAGCCAAGATCTACTTTCAGGAGATACGCAGTATTTT. Protein product: CASSQDLLSGDTQYF.

This clonotype was counted many times. The chain uses TRBV4-1 and TRBJ1-2; 10 bases agree with TRBD1. The CDR3 is 19 amino acids. After removal of 0 bases from V and 5 bases from J, the junction contained 15 bases not matched to a gene. Germline V CDR1 and CDR2: MGHRA, YSYEKL. The CDR3 nucleotides are TGCGCCAGCAGCCAAGAGGTCCTTGGACAGGGGGTTCTAGCGTATGGCTACACCTTC. Residues: CASSQEVLGQGVLAYGYTF.

This clonotype was recorded many times. V usage is TRBV28 and J usage is TRBJ1-1; D gene unclear. Trimming took 8 bases from V and 0 from J, leaving 16 bases between them. The CDR3 is made up of 15 amino acids. Germline V gene lookup returns CDR1 MDHEN and CDR2 SYDVKM. The DNA of the CDR3 is TGTGCCAGCCTTGAACACGGACGCATGAACACTGAAGCTTTCTTT. This gives the protein CASLEHGRMNTEAFF.

In its sample, this clonotype was seen many times. The rearrangement uses TRBV10-3 and TRBJ2-7; TRBD1 matches at 7 bases. V gave up 10 bases and J gave up 1 base; unmatched junction bases: 10. The CDR3 is made up of 14 amino acids. Germline CDR1 reads ENHRY; CDR2 reads SYGVKD. The CDR3 DNA sequence: TGTGCCACGCGCACAGGGGAGAAGTCCTACGAGCAGTACGTC. Amino acid sequence: CATRTGEKSYEQYV.

The chain recombines TRBV6-6 with TRBJ1-1, with 9 bases fitting TRBD1. V trimming: 5 bases; J trimming: 4 bases; junction bases outside the gene matches: 14. CDR1 is MNHNY, CDR2 SVGAGI, per germline (reference sequence). The CDR3 totals 17 residues. Written as DNA, the CDR3 is TGTGCCAGCAGTGATACCGGGACAGGGTTCAGCGGCACTGAAGCTTTCTTT. This codes for CASSDTGTGFSGTEAFF.

This clonotype was detected a few times. The rearrangement links TRBV6-5 to TRBJ1-5; D unresolved. The CDR3 is 15 residues long. V lost 6 bases and J 4 bases, leaving 16 bases between the germline ends. The V gene's germline CDR1 is MNHEY and CDR2 SVGAGI. The CDR3 region is CASSRDNIGNQPQHF. For the CDR3, the DNA is TGTGCCAGCAGCCGAGACAATATCGGGAATCAGCCCCAGCATTTT.

This clonotype appeared many times. V gene TRBV3-1 combines with J gene TRBJ1-4, with TRBD1 matching 7 bases. The CDR3 contains 15 residues. V shed 2 bases and J 8 bases; nucleotides not matched to a gene: 8. Germline loops: CDR1 LGHDT, CDR2 YNNKEL (reference sequence). The CDR3 coding sequence is TGTGCCAGCAGCCAAACGACAGGGCGGGGGGAAAAACTGTTTTTT. Its translation: CASSQTTGRGEKLFF.

This clonotype came up a few times. The chain couples TRBV16 to TRBJ1-3; maybe TRBD1 (5 bases). Germline V CDR1 and CDR2: KGHSY, FQNENV. The CDR3 totals 15 residues. V dropped 4 bases and J dropped 0 bases, with 10 bases sitting between them. The CDR3: CASSRDRYSGNTIYF. CDR3 nucleotide sequence: TGTGCCAGCAGCCGGGACCGTTACTCTGGAAACACCATATATTTT.

In the case of this clonotype: This may come from a read error, since a much larger clone is one base off. V usage is TRBV28 and J usage is TRBJ2-2; D not resolved. The V gene's germline CDR1 is MDHEN and CDR2 SYDVKM. The CDR3 runs 12 residues. The CDR3 DNA reads TGTGCCAACAGTATTCGTCTTGGGGAGCTGTTTTTT. Translating gives CANSIRLGELFF.

V is TRBV7-3 and J is TRBJ1-5, with no clear D. This CDR3 is 14 amino acids long. V lost 2 bases and J 2 bases, leaving 7 bases between the germline ends. Looked up from germline, CDR1 is SGHTA and CDR2 is FQGTGA. This CDR3 is CASSLHGGNQPQHF. The CDR3 DNA follows: TGTGCCAGCAGCTTACATGGAGGCAATCAGCCCCAGCATTTT.

This clonotype was seen a few times. The CDR3 reads CASRSSGEKTGSTDTQYF. CDR3 nucleotide sequence: TGTGCCAGCAGGTCTAGCGGGGAAAAAACGGGAAGCACAGATACGCAGTATTTT. The rearrangement links TRBV6-1 to TRBJ2-3; 9 bases match TRBD2. J lost 0 bases, V lost 6 bases, and 13 bases had no gene match. Germline V gene sequence: CDR1 MNHNS, CDR2 SASEGT. The CDR3 covers 18 residues.

In this sample, this clonotype turned up a few times. A read error is possible here, since a much larger clone lies one base away. The J gene is TRBJ2-1, the V gene TRBV20-1; 8 bases fit TRBD2. The germline V gene encodes CDR1 DFQATT and CDR2 SNEGSKA (reference sequence). The CDR3 has 13 amino acids. In DNA, the CDR3 is TGCTCTCCCGCCAGCGGGAGTATGGGGCAGCAGTTCTTC. This gives the protein CSPASGSMGQQFF.

The chain couples TRBV6-1 to TRBJ2-3; TRBD2 might be the D (5 bases). Between the trimmed V and J ends, which lost 1 base and 3 bases, there was a span of 14 bases. The CDR3 has 16 residues. The germline V gene has CDR1 MNHNS and CDR2 SASEGT. CDR3 loop: CASSEVAGVGTDTQYF. In nucleotides, the CDR3 is TGTGCCAGCAGTGAAGTTGCCGGGGTAGGGACAGATACGCAGTATTTT.

With respect to this clonotype: A read error is possible here, since a much larger clone lies one base away. DNA of the CDR3: TGCAGTGCTCCCCCACTAGCGGGTAACCAAGAGACCCGGTACTTC. Encoded protein: CSAPPLAGNQETRYF. The chain combines TRBV20-1 with TRBJ2-5; 9 bases are shared with TRBD2. CDR1 is DFQATT, CDR2 SNEGSKA, per germline (reference sequence). This CDR3 comprises 15 residues.

CDR3 sequence (DNA): TGTGCCAGCAGCTTAAAGGCAGGCTATAATTCACCCCTCCACTTT. Amino acids: CASSLKAGYNSPLHF. The chain joins TRBV7-3 to TRBJ1-6, with D unresolved. Per the germline V gene, CDR1 is SGHTA and CDR2 is FQGTGA. V shed 1 base and J shed 3 bases, with 7 bases lying between them. The CDR3 has 15 amino acids.

The rearrangement uses TRBV6-1 and TRBJ1-4; D unclear. CDR3 length: 12 residues. The germline V gene encodes CDR1 MNHNS and CDR2 SASEGT. V gave up 4 bases and J gave up 6 bases, with 6 bases separating them. The CDR3 here is CASSGPDEKLFF. The CDR3 DNA reads as TGTGCCAGCAGTGGACCAGATGAAAAACTGTTTTTT.

The chain joins TRBV5-1 to TRBJ1-4, with D uncertain. The V gene's germline CDR1 is SGHRS and CDR2 YFSETQ. The CDR3 consists of 13 residues. V was clipped by 1 base and J by 8 bases, with 9 bases between them. The CDR3 is CASSLIPGEKLFF. The CDR3 bases are TGCGCCAGCAGCTTGATACCGGGAGAAAAACTGTTTTTT.

The chain couples TRBV20-1 to TRBJ2-3, with D possibly being TRBD2 (6 bases). This CDR3 is built from 14 residues. In germline, CDR1 is DFQATT, CDR2 SNEGSKA (reference sequence). Trimming left V 1 base short and J 2 bases short, with 10 bases between. CDR3 nucleotide sequence: TGCAGTGCTAGAGCCGGGGGACCCACAGATACGCAGTATTTT. Translating it yields CSARAGGPTDTQYF.

This clonotype showed up many times. This chain links TRBV2 with TRBJ2-2, with D perhaps matching TRBD2 (5 bases). This CDR3 is built from 15 residues. Germline CDR1 SNHLY, CDR2 FYNNEI. Trimming removed 3 bases at V and 3 bases at J, with 11 bases between. Here the CDR3 reads CASSEDGADTGELFF. The CDR3 DNA sequence: TGTGCCAGCAGTGAGGATGGAGCGGACACCGGGGAGCTGTTTTTT.

This clonotype was counted many times. CDR3 bases: TGTGCCAGCAGCTTAAACAGCTTCGCAGATACGCAGTATTTT. Residues: CASSLNSFADTQYF. The chain couples TRBV7-2 to TRBJ2-3; D gene ambiguous. Germline-derived CDR1 and CDR2 are SGHTA and FQGNSA. The V end lost 2 bases, the J end lost 4 bases, and 10 bases lay between the germline ends. There are 14 residues in the CDR3. The variable domain in full, with the rest retrieved from reference TRBV7-2 and TRBJ2-3, is GAGVSQSPSNKVTEKGKDVELRCDPISGHTALYWYRQSLGQGLEFLIYFQGNSAPDKSGLPSDRFSAERTGGSVSTLTIQRTQQEDSAVYLCASSLNSFADTQYFGPGTRLTVL.

This clonotype was detected ten times or more. The chain employs TRBV2 and TRBJ2-5; D call uncertain. The CDR3 has 11 amino acids. Germline CDR1 and CDR2: SNHLY and FYNNEI. V was trimmed by 3 bases and J by 3 bases, leaving 2 bases between them. The CDR3 loop reads CASSDEETQYF. CDR3 nucleotide sequence: TGTGCCAGCAGTGATGAAGAGACCCAGTACTTC.